This entry concerns a single TCR beta chain. Its antigen remains unidentified. No clone much larger than this one lies a single base away; base qualities are absent. The data were obtained in a study of cytomegalovirus exposure and HLA in healthy donors (dated by TCRdb to the late 2010s). Describing the broader study: According to an earlier analysis of 587 of the donors, some 180 million T cells yielded roughly 100 million unique TCR beta sequences and around 300 Gb of sequence data. Donor age, sex, ethnicity and CMV serostatus were compiled alongside the repertoire data. The study aimed to test whether signatures of past pathogen exposure could be identified by cataloging public T cell receptors. HLA typing covered class I and class II loci at four-digit resolution. In the later analysis, no new phenotypic data were used to find candidate immune exposures; instead, reliance was placed on TCR beta sequences and their occurrence across donors. About five DR-DQ haplotypes were treated as single units for association and clustering because of strong linkage in the cohort. To predict cytomegalovirus infection status, the study brought together high-throughput TCR immunosequencing, statistical association of individual TCRs with disease status, and machine learning. An earlier analysis of some 500 of the donors applied high-throughput TCR beta sequencing to assess whether each TCR beta V gene segment acted as functional or pseudogenic. Along with the approximately 700-subject first cohort, a separate validation cohort of more than 90 different subjects was used. On average, about 200,000 unique TCR beta nucleotide sequences were sequenced per donor among more than 350 genotyped donors of the cohort, with roughly 18% of those sequences being non-productive. All discovery cohort repertoires had been generated on a single sequencing platform. The study used immunosequencing to profile the T cell repertoires of several hundred subjects and linked those repertoires to cytomegalovirus serostatus. Of the 350 to 400 genotyped donors, over 65% fell in the genetic ancestry cluster associated with self-reported Caucasian donors. An early release that covered more than 550 HLA-typed donors contained approximately 290 gigabases of sequencing data and tens of millions of unique TCR sequences. Typing coverage varied by locus: about 629-630 donors for A, B, C, DRB1 and DQB1; approximately 560 for DQA1; some 610 for DPA1; approximately 490 for DPB1. Genome-wide SNP genotypes for about 55% of the roughly 670 donors were used in a later genetic analysis, which treated that subset as a discovery cohort. In a later analysis, previously published TCR beta repertoires from 500 to 750 donors were re-analyzed and high-resolution HLA genotyping was added so that TCR occurrence patterns could be studied.

The cohort was made up of under 800 healthy bone marrow donors. Cohort members were all nominally healthy when sampled, although unrecorded immune exposures were likely present. The donor was CMV seronegative and belonged to the group of around 400 seronegative cohort members. A peripheral blood sample was provided by each donor, and peripheral blood mononuclear cells were used for TCR beta sequencing. The Qiagen DNeasy Blood Extraction Kit was used to extract genomic DNA from the blood cell samples. Summary of the overall study and its limitations: The presence/absence analyses assumed that sequencing depth was roughly uniform across donors, and that assumption may not be true. Because counts were too low, seventeen rarely observed V segments, including chromosome 9 orphons, were excluded from the earlier analysis of some 540 of the donors. A further reported finding was that TCR beta sequences accurately predicted the HLA-A and HLA-B alleles for most subjects in the first cohort. The classifier was reported to diagnose cytomegalovirus status with high specificity and sensitivity in both the original and validation cohorts. Linkage disequilibrium might explain the correlated functional status among segregating V segments, but an unknown experimental factor could not be ruled out. Because HLA typing was unavailable for some donors at each locus, only the typed subset was used in association tests. A total of roughly 160 TCR beta chains were listed by the study as associated with cytomegalovirus. Compared with the roughly 700-donor mean, donors in an Asian-associated ancestry cluster had fewer N-insertions in productive TCRs, according to a later genetic analysis. Three of the identified cytomegalovirus-associated TCR beta chains were confirmed in vitro to be specific for cytomegalovirus antigens. In a later analysis, the rate of TCR association differed among HLA loci, with DRB1 alleles having the most associated TCRs and HLA-C alleles having the fewest. The only immune exposure information available for the cohort was CMV serostatus. A later analysis found that most CMV-associated TCR beta chains appeared HLA-restricted, with HLA associations seemingly driven largely by CMV exposure. At a false discovery rate of 0.05, a later analysis linked 16,951 TCR beta sequences to specific HLA alleles. Compared with equally common non-associated chains, HLA-associated TCR beta chains in a later analysis were more clonally expanded and had lower generation probabilities. It was suggested by the authors that the approach could potentially be generalized to other disease states and immunological phenotypes. In a later analysis, several top co-occurrence clusters were reported to appear linked to parvovirus B19, influenza, CMV and Epstein-Barr virus. V-gene and J-gene trimming of TCR beta chains was associated with a missense DCLRE1C variant in a later genetic analysis, and the association was replicated in an independent cohort. Assigning TCR associations to individual alleles was difficult when HLA alleles, especially DR and DQ, strongly co-occurred. A cluster of highly shared sequence variants was judged likely to represent a technical artifact of the sequencing pipeline. While some public TCRs were present in many individuals, most TCR sequences turned up only very rarely across donors. In an earlier analysis of about 600 of the donors, most TCR beta V segments appeared in productive rearrangements about 90% or about 30% of the time, broadly matching IMGT annotations. Because the 87-base-pair reads could not distinguish some IMGT-functional V segments, including TRBV6-2 and TRBV6-3, those segments were excluded. This cohort had only TCR beta chains sequenced, and the lack of alpha or paired-chain data limited which features could be detected.

Libraries were prepared through the immunoSEQ multiplex PCR assay. For the multiplex PCR, a mixture combining 60 forward primers for TCR Vbeta segments and 13 reverse primers for TCR Jbeta segments was used. The CDR3 region of rearranged TCR beta genes was amplified from genomic DNA by a multiplex PCR assay. Amplified TCR beta libraries were sequenced as 87-base-pair reads on the Illumina HiSeq System. The study's own analysis went as follows. A later analysis counted some 74 million unique TCR beta chains across the 600 to 850 repertoires, and roughly 11 million of these chains were shared by at least two donors. To remove PCR and sequencing errors, raw reads were error-corrected and collapsed into unique sequences using a nearest-neighbor algorithm that merged closely related sequences. Alignment of CDR3 sequences to IMGT reference sequences was used to assign V, D and J gene segments. For a sequence to be retained, a match of at least six nucleotides to both a V gene segment and a J gene segment was required. A rearrangement counted as productive if the CDR3 had no stop codons and remained in frame with V and J, and every other rearrangement counted as non-productive. CDR3 was defined according to IMGT convention as the region running from the second conserved V-encoded cysteine to the conserved J-encoded phenylalanine. The earlier analysis of about 640 of the donors excluded any sequence lacking an unambiguous match to a single V gene segment. In an earlier analysis of approximately 610 of the donors, V segments were called functional above 56.7% productive rearrangements and were called segregating when the between-donor standard deviation exceeded 5%. A statistical classification framework was developed to diagnose cytomegalovirus status using the catalog of TCR beta chain sequences. V and J gene assignment, in a later analysis, came from comparing TCR nucleotide sequences with IMGT/GENE-DB human TR gene sequences. A later analysis assigned CDR3 sequences and most-parsimonious VDJ recombination scenarios with the TCRdist pipeline. In a later analysis, every TCR beta chain was defined by the combination of its CDR3 amino acid sequence and its V-gene family, and reads without a unique V-gene family were dropped. In a later analysis, 500 to 700 highly shared, low-generation-probability nucleotide sequences were removed to address suspected cross-contamination and a sequencing artifact. A later analysis calculated a clonal expansion index for each public chain from normalized within-repertoire ranks of inferred template counts. In a later analysis, generation probabilities were computed with a VDJ recombination model fitted to out-of-frame rearrangements, and the resulting probabilities were checked against IGoR. In a later analysis, hypergeometric tests were used to score TCR-TCR, TCR-HLA and TCR-CMV co-occurrence, with a repertoire-size bias correction applied to TCR pairs. To estimate false discovery rates, a later analysis permuted the HLA or CMV assignments 20 times. A later analysis grouped co-occurring TCRs with DBSCAN, adding TCRdist sequence similarity when clustering within HLA-allele-positive subsets. For co-occurrence clustering, repertoires with fewer than 30,000 or more than 120,000 public chains were excluded, along with five repertoires with anomalous nucleotide sharing. Sourced from immuneACCESS, this table was stored by TCRdb with only in-frame sequences that have V and J called. A share of the clones is absent; for the studies checked, an unresolved V gene accounts for under half, and the remainder has no known explanation. The V and J calls and clone size come from that table; D and trimming were worked out from the DNA. For this sample there are fewer than 200,000 clones; about 90% appear just once. The ten largest make up roughly 0.23% of the sample.

The germline V gene (reference sequence) gives CDR1 as LNHDA and CDR2 as SQIVND. V is pared back by 0 bases and J by 4 bases, with 4 bases lying between the germline termini. Taken from cysteine to phenylalanine, the CDR3 has 13 residues. Only the CDR3 part of the read is kept: 39 bases, read in frame from the first base. Sequencing was done on a sample of PBMCs. The chain joins TRBV19 to TRBJ1-5; no confident D gene assignment can be made. This receptor was identified in a girl in the first two years of life in good health and CMV-seronegative. This receptor carries the CDR3 CASSIEANQPQHF. The sequenced DNA: TGTGCCAGTAGTATAGAGGCTAATCAGCCCCAGCATTTT.